This T cell receptor beta chain was found in a study of T cell repertoires in ileal Crohn's disease. For the study at large: About half received postoperative treatment, around twelve with thiopurines and some 19 anti-TNF.

TCRdb's table, derived via immunoSEQ multiplex PCR, lists solely in-frame clones and lacks some. The top ten clones hold about 5.1% of a sample with just over 3,000 clones, 80% to 90% of them seen once. Trimming cost V 7 bases and J 7 bases, with 20 bases left between them. This CDR3 is built from 14 residues. Germline V gives CDR1 MNHNS, CDR2 SASEGT. Described time point: neoterminal ileum biopsy at postoperative endoscopy, about 6 months after surgery. Included were adult ileal or ileocolonic Crohn's patients indicated for ileocolonic resection. The receptor's source is an adult with Crohn's disease. V and J are TRBV6-1 and TRBJ2-7; tentative D call: TRBD2 (6 bases). The sequencing input was ileal tissue. The CDR3 sequence is CASTATSPGGEQYF. In DNA form, the CDR3 reads TGTGCCAGCACCGCCACTTCCCCCGGAGGGGAGCAGTACTTC.